This T cell receptor beta chain appears in the sequencing data of a study of response to subunit inactivated influenza vaccine. The CDR3 covers 14 residues. The V gene end was trimmed by 10 bases and the J gene end by 0 bases; junction bases not matched to a gene: 5. One entry per CDR3 protein results from TCRdb running MiXCR on the RT-PCR reads. The table records about half a million distinct CDR3 sequences, roughly 25% of them present only once. The chain carries TRBV12-3 or TRBV12-4 and TRBJ1-1; 10 nucleotides agree with TRBD1. The sequence was obtained from a man aged 50 to 59 who received an inactivated influenza vaccine. The sample was CD4+ T cells sorted from PBMCs, taken roughly 5 days after vaccination. The CDR3 region has the DNA TGTGCCATAGGGACAGGGGCCTTGAACACTGAAGCTTTCTTT. This gives the protein CAIGTGALNTEAFF.